Listed here are 18 T cell receptor beta chains from one sample, sequenced in a study of Graves' ophthalmopathy and Graves' hyperthyroidism. The authors amplified TCR beta CDR3 regions from RNA transcripts. RT-PCR in the first round used HTBI primers; a second-round multiplex PCR followed. TCRdb re-derived calls from the multiplex PCR reads in MiXCR, one entry per CDR3 protein. The sample lists roughly 220,000 distinct CDR3 sequences; around 45% were seen once. The sample consisted of peripheral blood. All receptors derive from an adult man with Graves' ophthalmopathy.

This clonotype occurred once. This chain connects TRBV12-3 or TRBV12-4 to TRBJ1-2; 9 nucleotides line up with TRBD1. The CDR3 totals 15 residues. The V gene end was trimmed by 6 bases and the J gene end by 5 bases; junction bases not matched to a gene: 10. The CDR3 DNA sequence: TGTGCCAGCAGCCCAACAGGGGGCGCCGGGTATGGCTACACCTTC. Translated, it gives CASSPTGGAGYGYTF.

This clonotype has just a few counts. This chain connects TRBV14 to TRBJ2-5; D is possibly TRBD1 or TRBD2 (5 bases each). In germline, CDR1 is SGHDN, CDR2 FVKESK. The CDR3 runs 13 residues. V was shortened by 6 bases and J by 5 bases, with 13 bases between the two germline ends. The DNA of the CDR3 is TGTGCCAGCAGTGGCGGATGGGGGGAGACCCAGTACTTC. This encodes CASSGGWGETQYF.

This clonotype was observed a handful of times. The chain is built from TRBV7-2 and TRBJ1-5; D gene uncertain. V was cut by 5 bases and J by 4 bases, with 15 bases left in between. This CDR3 has 15 residues. In germline, CDR1 is SGHTA, CDR2 FQGNSA. The CDR3 DNA is TGTGCCAGCAGCGTCAAGGGATCGGAAAATCAGCCCCAGCATTTT. This translates into CASSVKGSENQPQHF. The full variable domain, with the rest looked up from reference TRBV7-2 and TRBJ1-5, is GAGVSQSPSNKVTEKGKDVELRCDPISGHTALYWYRQSLGQGLEFLIYFQGNSAPDKSGLPSDRFSAERTGGSVSTLTIQRTQQEDSAVYLCASSVKGSENQPQHFGDGTRLSIL.

V gene TRBV6-1 combines with J gene TRBJ1-6; TRBD1 might be the D (5 bases). V dropped 5 bases and J dropped 6 bases, with 14 bases sitting between them. The CDR3 length is 15 residues. Germline CDR1 and CDR2: MNHNS and SASEGT. The CDR3 region is CASSPPQGGNSPLHF. CDR3 nucleotides: TGTGCCAGCAGTCCACCTCAGGGAGGTAATTCACCCCTCCACTTT.

V usage is TRBV29-1 and J usage is TRBJ2-7; no clear D gene. CDR1 and CDR2 from the germline V gene are SQVTM and ANQGSEA. The V end was cut by 4 bases, the J end by 2 bases, with 12 bases between. CDR3 size: 13 residues. The CDR3 region is CSVAGGETYEQYF. CDR3 DNA: TGCAGCGTTGCGGGTGGCGAGACCTACGAGCAGTACTTC.

This chain links TRBV11-3 with TRBJ1-5; 7 bases agree with TRBD1. This CDR3 region has 15 residues. The ends lost 5 bases at V and 3 bases at J; junction bases unmatched: 7. Germline-derived CDR1 and CDR2 are SGHNT and YENEEA. The chain's CDR3 is CASSLHRGFNQPQHF. The DNA for the CDR3 is TGTGCCAGCAGCCTCCACAGGGGTTTCAATCAGCCCCAGCATTTT.

The chain has TRBV7-2 and TRBJ2-5; TRBD2 is a possible D gene (7 bases). The V end lost 5 bases, the J end lost 5 bases, and 18 bases lay between the germline ends. From germline, CDR1 is SGHTA and CDR2 FQGNSA. The CDR3 has 15 residues. The DNA for the CDR3 is TGTGCCAGCAGCCGAGTGGGGGGGGCAGGGGAGACCCAGTACTTC. Protein sequence: CASSRVGGAGETQYF.

The J gene is TRBJ1-4, the V gene TRBV7-3; D gene uncertain. This CDR3 spans 13 amino acids. In germline, CDR1 is SGHTA, CDR2 FQGTGA. V shed 5 bases and J shed 5 bases, with 9 bases lying between them. The CDR3 nucleotides read TGTGCCAGCAGCCCCCCCAGGAATGAAAAACTGTTTTTT. Its protein is CASSPPRNEKLFF.

Concerning this clonotype: The junction and the germline gene differ at one end; a read error may be behind it. The J gene is TRBJ2-7, the V gene TRBV12-3 or TRBV12-4; possibly TRBD2 for D (6 bases). The CDR3 contains 12 residues. The CDR3 bases are TGTGCCAGCAGACGGGGGAACTACGAGCAGTCCTTC. Protein: CASRRGNYEQSF.

This clonotype turned up a few times. In nucleotides, the CDR3 is TGCAGTGCTCAGCCGGGACTAGCGGGGATCTTCTACGAGCAGTACTTC. Protein sequence: CSAQPGLAGIFYEQYF. The chain uses TRBV20-1 and TRBJ2-7; the match to TRBD2 covers 13 bases. Germline-derived CDR1 and CDR2 are DFQATT and SNEGSKA (reference sequence). V lost 5 bases and J lost 3; bases outside the gene matches: 10. This CDR3 has 16 residues.

The V gene is TRBV2, the J gene TRBJ2-5; D is ambiguous. Deletions cut 6 bases from V and 2 bases from J, with 10 bases between. Germline loops: CDR1 SNHLY, CDR2 FYNNEI. The CDR3 is 13 amino acids. CDR3 amino acids: CASSPNSQETQYF. The DNA for the CDR3 is TGTGCCAGCAGCCCGAACTCTCAAGAGACCCAGTACTTC.

This clonotype was counted a few times. The chain is built from TRBV7-6 and TRBJ2-7; D possibly corresponds to TRBD2 (6 bases). Germline V CDR1 and CDR2: SGHVS, FNYEAQ. This CDR3 region has 15 residues. The V and J ends lost 5 bases and 1 base respectively, with 15 bases between them. DNA for the CDR3: TGTGCCAGCAGCCCTGTTCGGGAGCAGTCCTACGAGCAGTACTTC. Its protein is CASSPVREQSYEQYF.

This clonotype was counted only a few times. The chain couples TRBV20-1 to TRBJ2-6; the D gene is possibly TRBD2 (5 bases). The CDR3 is 14 amino acids. V was cut by 4 bases and J by 0 bases, with 7 bases left in between. CDR1 DFQATT and CDR2 SNEGSKA come from the germline V gene (reference sequence). In DNA form, the CDR3 reads TGCAGTGCTACTAGCCGCTCTGGGGCCAACGTCCTGACTTTC. It yields the protein CSATSRSGANVLTF.

CDR3 region: CASSWDRELYEQYF. CDR3 nucleotides: TGCGCCAGCAGCTGGGACAGAGAATTATACGAGCAGTACTTC. V gene TRBV5-1 combines with J gene TRBJ2-7; TRBD1 matches 7 bases. The germline V gene encodes CDR1 SGHRS and CDR2 YFSETQ. The J segment lost 4 bases and the V segment lost 3 bases, leaving 7 bases of the junction unmatched. This CDR3 spans 14 amino acids.

The table lists this clonotype with a few counts. The chain links TRBV29-1 to TRBJ2-5; 7 nucleotides agree with TRBD1. The CDR3 contains 15 residues. Germline CDR1 SQVTM, CDR2 ANQGSEA. Unmatched junction bases numbered 5, after V lost 1 base and J lost 0 bases. DNA of the CDR3: TGCAGCGTTGAAGTTTGGACAGGACACCAAGAGACCCAGTACTTC. It codes for CSVEVWTGHQETQYF.

This clonotype has more than one count but fewer than ten. The rearrangement uses TRBV5-1 and TRBJ1-2; 9 bases fit TRBD1. Germline assignment: CDR1 SGHRS and CDR2 YFSETQ. The CDR3 contains 15 residues. Trimming cost V 2 bases and J 3 bases; bases outside gene matches: 5. Here the CDR3 reads CASSFWTGVDYGYTF. CDR3 coding DNA: TGCGCCAGCAGCTTCTGGACAGGGGTCGACTATGGCTACACCTTC.

This clonotype came up a few times. The rearrangement uses TRBV10-3 and TRBJ1-2; no definite D call. The V and J ends lost 5 bases and 4 bases respectively, with 14 bases between them. This CDR3 has 14 amino acids. Germline V CDR1 and CDR2: ENHRY, SYGVKD. Written as DNA, the CDR3 is TGTGCCATCAGTTGGGGAGAGGGTCCCTATGGCTACACCTTC. This gives the protein CAISWGEGPYGYTF.

The gene calls are TRBV5-1 and TRBJ2-5; D is ambiguous. The germline CDR1 and CDR2 sequences are SGHRS and YFSETQ. This CDR3 is built from 14 residues. With 2 bases removed from V and 5 bases from J, the gap between germline ends came to 13 bases. The CDR3 is CASSLVPPEETQYF. Written as DNA, the CDR3 is TGCGCCAGCAGCTTAGTCCCCCCCGAGGAGACCCAGTACTTC.